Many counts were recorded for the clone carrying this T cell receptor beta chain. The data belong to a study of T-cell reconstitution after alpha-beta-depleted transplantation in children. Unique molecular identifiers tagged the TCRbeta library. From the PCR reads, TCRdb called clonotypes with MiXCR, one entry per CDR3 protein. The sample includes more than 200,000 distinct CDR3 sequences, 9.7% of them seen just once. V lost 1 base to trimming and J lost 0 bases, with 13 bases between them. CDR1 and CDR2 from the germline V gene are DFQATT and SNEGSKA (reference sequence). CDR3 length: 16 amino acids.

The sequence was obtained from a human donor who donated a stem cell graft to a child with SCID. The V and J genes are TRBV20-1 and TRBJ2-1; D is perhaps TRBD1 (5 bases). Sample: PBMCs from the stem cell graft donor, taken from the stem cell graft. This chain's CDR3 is CSARAPTASSYNEQFF. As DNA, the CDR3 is TGCAGTGCTAGAGCCCCGACAGCTTCCTCCTACAATGAGCAGTTCTTC.